This TCR beta chain originates from a study of beta chain features in type 1 diabetes. Study observations and caveats: PCR might favor shorter templates, equally in patients and controls. Within the patient group, naive, central memory and Treg TCRB repertoires appeared more similar to each other than within healthy donors. Researchers could not determine here whether HLA type influences TCRB rearrangement. Among patients with Type 1 diabetes, TCRB CDR3s were moderately but significantly shorter in every one of the four CD4+ subsets.

As to this clone: Antigen: not known. The sample contains more than one DNA sequence encoding this CDR3.

This CDR3 has 12 residues. The ends were cut back, 0 bases at V and 7 bases at J, with 7 bases in the middle. Germline CDR1 is SGDLS and CDR2 is YYNGEE. Expressed TCRB transcripts were sequenced, since all the RNA that had been isolated was reverse transcribed. Some clones are missing from TCRdb's copy, which holds only in-frame ones; the method was immunoSEQ multiplex PCR. Among 400,000 or so clones listed, around an eighth were seen once. Sorted populations all exceeded 98% purity. This TCR came from a woman between 18 and 29 years old with type 1 diabetes. Sequencing used naive CD4+ T cells from blood. The V gene is TRBV9, the J gene TRBJ1-1; D possibly corresponds to TRBD1 (5 bases). The CDR3 DNA follows: TGTGCCAGCAGCGTAGTTCAGGGTGAAGCTTTCTTT. Translation gives CASSVVQGEAFF.